The next 2 T cell receptor beta chains were all read from a single sample in a study of blood T cell repertoires in COVID-19. Method: immunoSEQ multiplex PCR; TCRdb's copy keeps in-frame clones and lacks some. The sample lists 35,000 to 45,000 clones; about 86% were seen once. The sample was peripheral blood. The receptors here all came from a man between 35 and 55 years old with active COVID-19.

The J gene is TRBJ1-1, the V gene TRBV18, with a weak D call TRBD1 (5 bases). Looked up from germline, CDR1 is KGHSH and CDR2 is LQKENI. The V end was cut by 3 bases, the J end by 4 bases, with 12 bases between. The CDR3 contains 14 residues. The CDR3, as DNA: TGTGCCAGCTCACCCAGGGTAAGGGGCACTGAAGCTTTCTTT. Amino acid sequence: CASSPRVRGTEAFF.

The J gene is TRBJ2-7, the V gene TRBV18; D unresolved. CDR1 and CDR2 (germline): KGHSH, LQKENI. Trimming stripped 0 bases from V and 2 bases from J, with 11 bases between. CDR3 length equals 15 residues. The CDR3 spells CASSPPSQSTYEQYF. The CDR3 region has the DNA TGTGCCAGCTCACCACCTAGCCAAAGTACCTACGAGCAGTACTTC. Combining the CDR3 with reference TRBV18 and TRBJ2-7 gives the whole variable domain NAGVMQNPRHLVRRRGQEARLRCSPMKGHSHVYWYRQLPEEGLKFMVYLQKENIIDESGMPKERFSAEFPKEGPSILRIQQVVRGDSAAYFCASSPPSQSTYEQYFGPGTRLTVT.